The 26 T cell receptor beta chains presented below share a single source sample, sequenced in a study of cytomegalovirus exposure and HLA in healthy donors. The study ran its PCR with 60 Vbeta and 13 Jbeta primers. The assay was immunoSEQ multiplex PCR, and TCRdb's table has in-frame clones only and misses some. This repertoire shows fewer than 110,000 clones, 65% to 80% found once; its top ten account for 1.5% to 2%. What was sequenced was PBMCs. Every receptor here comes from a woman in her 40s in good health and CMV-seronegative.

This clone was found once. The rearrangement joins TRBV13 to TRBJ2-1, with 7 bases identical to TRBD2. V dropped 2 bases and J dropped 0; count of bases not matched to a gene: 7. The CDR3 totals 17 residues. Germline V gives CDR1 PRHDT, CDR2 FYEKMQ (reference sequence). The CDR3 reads CASSLRPSGNSYNEQFF. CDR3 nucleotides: TGTGCCAGCAGCTTAAGGCCTAGCGGAAACTCCTACAATGAGCAGTTCTTC.

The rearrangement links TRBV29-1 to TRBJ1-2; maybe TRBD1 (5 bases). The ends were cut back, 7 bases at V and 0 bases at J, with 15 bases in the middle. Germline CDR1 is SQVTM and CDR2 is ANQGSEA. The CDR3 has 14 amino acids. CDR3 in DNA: TGCAGCGGCCGAGTTGCAGGGCCTAACTATGGCTACACCTTC. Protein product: CSGRVAGPNYGYTF.

This CDR3 reads CASSLQGFYGYTF. The CDR3 nucleotides are TGTGCCAGCAGCCTACAGGGGTTCTATGGCTACACCTTC. V is TRBV7-6 and J is TRBJ1-2, with 7 bases fitting TRBD1. The CDR3 extends over 13 amino acids. Trimming cost V 5 bases and J 4 bases; bases outside gene matches: 4. The germline CDR1 and CDR2 sequences are SGHVS and FNYEAQ.

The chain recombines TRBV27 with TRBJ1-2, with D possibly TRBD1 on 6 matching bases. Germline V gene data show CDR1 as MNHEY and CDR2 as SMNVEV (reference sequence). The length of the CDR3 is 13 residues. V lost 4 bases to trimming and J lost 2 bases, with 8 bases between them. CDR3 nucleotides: TGTGCCAGCAGTTGGACAGACAACTATGGCTACACCTTC. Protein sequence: CASSWTDNYGYTF.

CDR3 nucleotides: TGTGCCAGCAGTGGACTAGCGGGAGCTGAGACCCAGTACTTC. Encoded protein: CASSGLAGAETQYF. The chain carries TRBV25-1 and TRBJ2-5; 12 bases fit TRBD2. The germline V gene encodes CDR1 MGHDK and CDR2 SYGVNS. The length of the CDR3 is 14 residues. V shed 4 bases and J 5 bases; nucleotides not matched to a gene: 2.

The CDR3 sequence is CASRKQGTSYEQYF. In DNA form, the CDR3 reads TGTGCCAGCAGGAAACAGGGGACCTCCTACGAGCAGTACTTC. The J gene is TRBJ2-7, the V gene TRBV28; 7 bases line up with TRBD1. This CDR3 spans 14 amino acids. Germline-derived CDR1 and CDR2 are MDHEN and SYDVKM. V dropped 6 bases and J dropped 0; count of bases not matched to a gene: 5.

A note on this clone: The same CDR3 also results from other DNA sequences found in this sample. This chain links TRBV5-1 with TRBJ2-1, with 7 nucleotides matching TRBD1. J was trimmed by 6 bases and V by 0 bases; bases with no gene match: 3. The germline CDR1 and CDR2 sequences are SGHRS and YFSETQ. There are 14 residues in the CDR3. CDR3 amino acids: CASSLGQGANEQFF. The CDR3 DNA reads TGCGCCAGCAGCTTGGGACAGGGAGCCAATGAGCAGTTCTTC.

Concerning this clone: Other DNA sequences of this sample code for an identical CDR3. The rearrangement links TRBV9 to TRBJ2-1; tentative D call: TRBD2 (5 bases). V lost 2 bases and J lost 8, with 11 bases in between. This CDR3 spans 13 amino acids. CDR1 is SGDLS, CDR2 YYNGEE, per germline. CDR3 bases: TGTGCCAGCAGCGTGACGGGGTACCATGAGCAGTTCTTC. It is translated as CASSVTGYHEQFF. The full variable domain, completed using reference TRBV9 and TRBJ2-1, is DSGVTQTPKHLITATGQRVTLRCSPRSGDLSVYWYQQSLDQGLQFLIQYYNGEERAKGNILERFSAQQFPDLHSELNLSSLELGDSALYFCASSVTGYHEQFFGPGTRLTVL.

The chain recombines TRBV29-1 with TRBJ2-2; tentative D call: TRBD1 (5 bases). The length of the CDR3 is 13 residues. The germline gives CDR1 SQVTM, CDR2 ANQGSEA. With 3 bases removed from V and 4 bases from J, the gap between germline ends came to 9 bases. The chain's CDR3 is CSVESDSTGELFF. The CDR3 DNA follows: TGCAGCGTTGAGTCTGACAGCACCGGGGAGCTGTTTTTT.

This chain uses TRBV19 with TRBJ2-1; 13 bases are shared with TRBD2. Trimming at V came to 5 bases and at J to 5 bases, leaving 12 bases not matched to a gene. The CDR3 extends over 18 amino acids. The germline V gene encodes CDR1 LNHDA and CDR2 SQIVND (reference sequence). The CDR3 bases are TGTGCCAGTAGTTTCAGGACTAGCGGGGGTATATATAACAATGAGCAGTTCTTC. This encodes CASSFRTSGGIYNNEQFF.

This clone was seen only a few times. In nucleotides, the CDR3 is TGTGCCATCAGTGACCACAGGGGGGAAAATCAGCCCCAGCATTTT. It is translated as CAISDHRGENQPQHF. The chain is built from TRBV10-3 and TRBJ1-5; 8 positions agree with TRBD1. Losses at the gene ends were 3 bases for V and 4 bases for J; bases not matched to a gene: 5. Germline CDR1 is ENHRY and CDR2 is SYGVKD. This CDR3 is built from 15 residues.

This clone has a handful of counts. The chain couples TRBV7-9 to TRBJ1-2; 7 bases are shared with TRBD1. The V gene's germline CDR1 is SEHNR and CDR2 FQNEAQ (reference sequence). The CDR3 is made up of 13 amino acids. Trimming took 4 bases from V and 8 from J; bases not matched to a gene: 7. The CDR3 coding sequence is TGTGCCAGCAGCTCAGGACAGGCTCAAGGCTACACCTTC. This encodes CASSSGQAQGYTF.

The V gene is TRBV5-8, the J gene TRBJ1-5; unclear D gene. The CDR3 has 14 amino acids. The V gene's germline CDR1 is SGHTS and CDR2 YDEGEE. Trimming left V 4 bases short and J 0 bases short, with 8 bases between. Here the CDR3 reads CASSRESSNQPQHF. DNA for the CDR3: TGTGCCAGCAGCCGGGAATCTAGCAATCAGCCCCAGCATTTT.

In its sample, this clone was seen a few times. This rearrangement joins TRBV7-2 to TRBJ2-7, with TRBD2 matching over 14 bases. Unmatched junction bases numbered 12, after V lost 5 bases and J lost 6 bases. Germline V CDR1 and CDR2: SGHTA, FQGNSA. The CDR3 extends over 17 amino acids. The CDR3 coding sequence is TGTGCCAGCAGCCAAGGGGAGGGACTAGCGGGAGCCACCGAGCAGTACTTC. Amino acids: CASSQGEGLAGATEQYF.

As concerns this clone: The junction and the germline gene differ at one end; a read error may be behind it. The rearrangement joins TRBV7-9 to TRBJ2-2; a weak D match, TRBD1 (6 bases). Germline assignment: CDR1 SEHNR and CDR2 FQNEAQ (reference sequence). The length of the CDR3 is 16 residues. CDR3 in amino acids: CSSSLVRGTNTGELFF. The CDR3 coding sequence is TGTTCCAGCAGCTTAGTCAGGGGTACCAACACCGGGGAGCTGTTTTTT.

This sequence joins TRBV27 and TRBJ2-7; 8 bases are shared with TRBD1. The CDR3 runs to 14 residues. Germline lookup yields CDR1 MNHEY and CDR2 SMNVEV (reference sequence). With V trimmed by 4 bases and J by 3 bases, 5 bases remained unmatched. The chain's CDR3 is CASSYGRGHYEQYF. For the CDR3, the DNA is TGTGCCAGCAGTTATGGCAGGGGGCACTACGAGCAGTACTTC.

The CDR3, as DNA: TGTGCCAGCAGCGTAGGGCAGGGGGCAACTAATGAAAAACTGTTTTTT. It encodes CASSVGQGATNEKLFF. The chain recombines TRBV9 with TRBJ1-4; 7 bases fit TRBD1. The CDR3 runs 16 residues. Trimming cost V 0 bases and J 0 bases; bases outside gene matches: 2. CDR1 and CDR2 (germline): SGDLS, YYNGEE.

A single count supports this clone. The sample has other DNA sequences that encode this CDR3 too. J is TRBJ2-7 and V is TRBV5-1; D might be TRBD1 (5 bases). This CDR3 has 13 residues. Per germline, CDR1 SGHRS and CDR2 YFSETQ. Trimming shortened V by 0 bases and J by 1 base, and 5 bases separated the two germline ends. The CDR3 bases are TGCGCCAGCAGCTTGGGACAGTCCTACGAGCAGTACTTC. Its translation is CASSLGQSYEQYF.

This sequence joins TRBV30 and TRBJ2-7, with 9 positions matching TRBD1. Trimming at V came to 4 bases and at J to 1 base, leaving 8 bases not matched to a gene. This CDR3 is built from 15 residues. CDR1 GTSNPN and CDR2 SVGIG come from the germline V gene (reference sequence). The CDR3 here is CAWIFKTGGSYEQYF. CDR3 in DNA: TGTGCCTGGATTTTTAAGACAGGGGGGTCCTACGAGCAGTACTTC.

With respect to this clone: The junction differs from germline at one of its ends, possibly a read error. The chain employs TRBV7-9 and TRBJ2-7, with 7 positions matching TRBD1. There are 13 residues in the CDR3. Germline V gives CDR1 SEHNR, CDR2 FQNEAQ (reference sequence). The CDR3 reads CSSSFAGGYEQYF. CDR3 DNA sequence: TGTTCCAGCAGCTTTGCAGGGGGCTACGAGCAGTACTTC. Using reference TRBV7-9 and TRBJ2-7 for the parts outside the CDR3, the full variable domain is DTGVSQNPRHKITKRGQNVTFRCDPISEHNRLYWYRQTLGQGPEFLTYFQNEAQLEKSRLLSDRFSAERPKGSFSTLEIQRTEQGDSAMYLCSSSFAGGYEQYFGPGTRLTVT.

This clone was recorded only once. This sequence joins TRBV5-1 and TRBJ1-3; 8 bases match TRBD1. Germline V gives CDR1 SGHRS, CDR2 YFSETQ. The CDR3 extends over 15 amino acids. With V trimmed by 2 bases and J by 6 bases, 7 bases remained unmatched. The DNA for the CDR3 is TGCGCCAGCAGCTTAAATCCAGGGGGCGAAAACACCATATATTTT. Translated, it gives CASSLNPGGENTIYF.

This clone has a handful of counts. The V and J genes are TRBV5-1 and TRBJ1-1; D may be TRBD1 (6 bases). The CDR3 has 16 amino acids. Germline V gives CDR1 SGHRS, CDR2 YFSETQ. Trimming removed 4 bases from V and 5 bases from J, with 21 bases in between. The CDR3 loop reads CASSEQGAQGGTEAFF. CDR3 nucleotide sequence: TGCGCCAGCAGCGAACAGGGCGCTCAGGGTGGGACTGAAGCTTTCTTT.

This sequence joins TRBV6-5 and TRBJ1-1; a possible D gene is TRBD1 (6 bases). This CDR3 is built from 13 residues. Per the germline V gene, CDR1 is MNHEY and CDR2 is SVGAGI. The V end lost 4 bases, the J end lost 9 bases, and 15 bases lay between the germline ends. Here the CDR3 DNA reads TGTGCCAGCAGTTCCATTAGGGGGATTCAAGCTTTCTTT. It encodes CASSSIRGIQAFF.

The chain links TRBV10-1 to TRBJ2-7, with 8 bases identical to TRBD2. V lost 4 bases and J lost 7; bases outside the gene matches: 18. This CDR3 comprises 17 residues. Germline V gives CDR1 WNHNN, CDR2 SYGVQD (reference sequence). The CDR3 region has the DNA TGCGCCAGCAGTGGGCCCTCTGTAGACGGGAGGGCCCGGGAGCAGTACTTC. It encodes CASSGPSVDGRAREQYF.

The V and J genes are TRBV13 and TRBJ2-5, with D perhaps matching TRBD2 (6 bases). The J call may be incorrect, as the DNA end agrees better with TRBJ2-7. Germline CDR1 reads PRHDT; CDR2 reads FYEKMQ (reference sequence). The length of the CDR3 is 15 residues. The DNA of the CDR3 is TGTGCCAGCAGCCCTTCTTCGACTAGGGACCACGAGCAGTACTTC. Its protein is CASSPSSTRDHEQYF.

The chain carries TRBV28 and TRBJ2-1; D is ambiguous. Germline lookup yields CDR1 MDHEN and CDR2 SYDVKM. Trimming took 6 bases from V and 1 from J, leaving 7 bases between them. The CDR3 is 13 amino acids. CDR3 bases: TGTGCCAGCAGCCCCGGGTCCTACAATGAGCAGTTCTTC. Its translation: CASSPGSYNEQFF.